This T cell receptor beta chain emerged from a study of blood T cell repertoires in COVID-19 (dated by TCRdb to about 2020). General notes on the study: The collaborator samples originated in the United States, Italy and Spain and spanned the acute and convalescent phases of COVID-19. Samples came from the ongoing ImmuneRACE study (first 160 participants) plus 1,254 subjects from 6 global collaborators. Deeply sampled blood TCRbeta repertoires from subjects exposed to, actively infected with, or recovered from COVID-19 were included in the dataset. The repertoires were made available in a free public database intended to serve as a resource for research on the immune response to SARS-CoV-2. The prospective study material was composed of cDNA or gDNA derived from T cells, B-cell-depleted T cells, or PBMCs. A de-identified subject ID, COVID-19 status, age in years and sex were almost always included in the sample metadata. Where available, HLA class I and class II types were taken from metadata supplied by the sample provider and were not determined by assay-based typing.

General conclusions and limits of the study: Clinical and demographic metadata were provided uncurated, with the amount varying by source and participant.

The germline V and J ends show losses of 4 bases and 6 bases respectively, and no gene match explains 10 bases of the junction. Taken from the germline V gene (reference sequence), the CDR1 and CDR2 loops are LNHDA and SQIVND. The CDR3, cysteine through phenylalanine, is 18 amino acids long. Only the CDR3 part of the read is kept: 54 bases, read in frame from the first base. The immunoSEQ Assay, a bias-controlled multiplex PCR, was used to amplify TCRbeta CDR3 regions from genomic DNA. The study's own analysis went as follows. The number of nucleated cells in each sample was estimated by amplification of reference gene primers within the assay. To quantify the absolute abundance of each unique TCRbeta CDR3 rearrangement, sequence reads were collapsed and filtered. For each sample, productive Simpson clonality was calculated as the square root of Simpson's diversity index across productive rearrangements. The table comes from immuneACCESS by way of TCRdb, which keeps in-frame sequences with V and J called. Part of the clones is missing from these tables; in studies checked, under half for an unresolved V gene and the rest for unknown reasons. For V, J and clone size, that table is used; D and trimming come from the DNA. The sample table shows roughly 220,000 clones, and about 90% are seen once. Of the sample, approximately 14% falls within the top ten clones.

Of note for this clone: The antigen it binds to is not known. One base away there is no much larger clone; base qualities are not given.

Participants in the prospective study were enrolled through a virtual design, were aged roughly 18 to 100 years, and lived in approximately 24 United States geographic areas. To assign participants to cohorts, the prospective study relied on clinical history that participants themselves reported in a screening survey and a study questionnaire. Each participant in the prospective study had whole blood, serum and a nasopharyngeal or oropharyngeal swab collected by mobile phlebotomists. Additional blood draws and questionnaires over a 2-month period could optionally be provided by prospective study participants. Blood samples from the prospective study were shipped frozen or at room temperature prior to DNA extraction.

This clonotype was sampled from a woman aged 45-59 years with acute COVID-19. The sequenced material came from PBMCs or T cells enriched from blood (not recorded which). The rearrangement combines TRBV19 with TRBJ2-3, and 16 junction bases match TRBD2. The CDR3 region: CASSTVGLAGGPVDTQYF. In nucleotides, the sequence is TGTGCCAGTAGTACGGTGGGACTAGCGGGAGGGCCGGTGGATACGCAGTATTTT.